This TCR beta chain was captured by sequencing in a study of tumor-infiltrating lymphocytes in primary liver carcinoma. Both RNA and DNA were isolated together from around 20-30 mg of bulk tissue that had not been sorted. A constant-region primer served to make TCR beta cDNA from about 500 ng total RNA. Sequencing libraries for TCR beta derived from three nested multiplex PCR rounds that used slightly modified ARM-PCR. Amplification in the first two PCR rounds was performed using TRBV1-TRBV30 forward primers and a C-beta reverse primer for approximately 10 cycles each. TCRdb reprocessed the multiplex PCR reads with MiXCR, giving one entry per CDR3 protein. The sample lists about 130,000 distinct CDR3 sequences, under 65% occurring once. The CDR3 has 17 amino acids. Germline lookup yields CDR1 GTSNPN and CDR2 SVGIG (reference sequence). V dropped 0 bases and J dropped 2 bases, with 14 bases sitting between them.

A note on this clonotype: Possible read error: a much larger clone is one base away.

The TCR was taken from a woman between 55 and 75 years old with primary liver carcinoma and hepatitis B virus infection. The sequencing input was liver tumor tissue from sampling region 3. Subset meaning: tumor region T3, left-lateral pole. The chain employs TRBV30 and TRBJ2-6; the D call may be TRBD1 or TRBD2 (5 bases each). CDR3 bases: TGTGCCTGGAGTGTTAGCTGGAGAGGGGCTGGGGCCAACGTCCTGACTTTC. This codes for CAWSVSWRGAGANVLTF.